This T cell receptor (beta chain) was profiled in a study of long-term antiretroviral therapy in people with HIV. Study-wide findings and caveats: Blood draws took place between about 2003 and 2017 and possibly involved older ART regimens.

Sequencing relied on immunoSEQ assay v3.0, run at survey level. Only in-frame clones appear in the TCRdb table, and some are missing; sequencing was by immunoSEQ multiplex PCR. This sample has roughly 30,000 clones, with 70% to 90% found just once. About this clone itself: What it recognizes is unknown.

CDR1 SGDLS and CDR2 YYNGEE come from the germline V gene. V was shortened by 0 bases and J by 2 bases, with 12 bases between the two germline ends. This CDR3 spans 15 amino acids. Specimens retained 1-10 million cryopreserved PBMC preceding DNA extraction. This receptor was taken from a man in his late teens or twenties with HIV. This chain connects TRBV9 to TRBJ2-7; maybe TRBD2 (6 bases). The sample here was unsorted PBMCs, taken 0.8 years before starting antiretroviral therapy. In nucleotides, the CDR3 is TGTGCCAGCAGCGTAGGGGAGGTCAGGACCTACGAGCAGTACTTC. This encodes CASSVGEVRTYEQYF.